The 27 T cell receptor beta chains below come from one sample, sequenced in a study of naive and memory T cell subsets. Notes on the study in general: Naive repertoires, especially CD8, held a few larger clonotypes, possibly memory cells re-expressing CD45RA.

These receptors have no identified antigens. An equimolar mix of two oligonucleotides served as the beta constant-region primer for TRBC1 and TRBC2. Nested alpha and beta constant-region primers with the SP2 primer drove four PCR rounds on ligated cDNA. TCRdb independently ran MiXCR on the UMI-ligation and nested PCR reads; one entry per CDR3 protein. The sample holds approximately 140,000 distinct CDR3 sequences, 22% seen once. The specimen was naive CD4+ T cells from blood. These receptors all come from a human donor in good health.

This rearrangement joins TRBV20-1 to TRBJ2-1; 7 bases are a match to TRBD2. The CDR3 has 14 residues. The germline V gene has CDR1 DFQATT and CDR2 SNEGSKA (reference sequence). V shed 6 bases, J shed 0 bases, and the junction held 5 bases outside the gene matches. The CDR3 sequence: CSAQTSFSYNEQFF. CDR3 nucleotide sequence: TGCAGTGCCCAGACTAGCTTCTCCTACAATGAGCAGTTCTTC.

The sample holds a few counts of this clonotype. J is TRBJ1-5 and V is TRBV5-6; TRBD1 is a possible D gene (5 bases). This CDR3 comprises 13 residues. Germline V gives CDR1 SGHDT, CDR2 YYEEEE. V was trimmed by 3 bases and J by 4 bases, leaving 8 bases between them. This CDR3 is CASSWGLNQPQHF. CDR3 sequence (DNA): TGTGCCAGCAGCTGGGGCTTGAATCAGCCCCAGCATTTT.

This chain uses TRBV6-5 with TRBJ2-7; 10 bases are a match to TRBD1. The germline gives CDR1 MNHEY, CDR2 SVGAGI. Trimming took 6 bases from V and 2 from J; bases not matched to a gene: 7. The CDR3 is 15 residues long. The DNA for the CDR3 is TGTGCCAGCAGCCCGGGGACAGGGGTTCCCTACGAGCAGTACTTC. Protein product: CASSPGTGVPYEQYF.

This clonotype was counted only a few times. The chain is built from TRBV9 and TRBJ2-1, with D perhaps being TRBD1 or TRBD2 (6 bases each). Germline CDR1 and CDR2: SGDLS and YYNGEE. The CDR3 extends over 17 amino acids. Trimming took off 2 bases at V and 3 bases at J, with 18 bases between the two ends. In DNA, the CDR3 is TGTGCCAGCAGCGTCAGGGGTAGCGGAGGGGTCTACAATGAGCAGTTCTTC. It encodes CASSVRGSGGVYNEQFF.

The CDR3 DNA reads TGTGCCAGCAGCACAGTGACACCTGAAGCTTTCTTT. Translating it yields CASSTVTPEAFF. V is TRBV7-8 and J is TRBJ1-1, with D unclear. This CDR3 spans 12 amino acids. V lost 5 bases to trimming and J lost 6 bases, with 10 bases between them. Germline V lookup: CDR1 SGHVS, CDR2 FQNEAQ.

In its sample, this clonotype was seen a few times. The chain employs TRBV12-3 or TRBV12-4 and TRBJ1-3; 7 nucleotides line up with TRBD1. The CDR3 extends over 14 amino acids. With 7 bases clipped from V and 4 bases from J, the junction kept 7 bases outside the gene matches. The CDR3 DNA reads TGTGCCAGCACAGACAGGGCAGGAGGAAACACCATATATTTT. It yields the protein CASTDRAGGNTIYF.

This clonotype was counted a few times. The genes are TRBV5-1 and TRBJ1-1, with D perhaps TRBD1 (6 bases). Germline-derived CDR1 and CDR2 are SGHRS and YFSETQ. V was pared by 6 bases and J by 6 bases, with 15 bases between. The CDR3 runs to 13 residues. DNA for the CDR3: TGCGCCAGCACCGGAGGGGGTAGGTCTGAAGCTTTCTTT. Translating gives CASTGGGRSEAFF.

The V and J genes are TRBV29-1 and TRBJ2-5; no firm D call. V lost 4 bases and J lost 5, with 11 bases in between. Looked up from germline, CDR1 is SQVTM and CDR2 is ANQGSEA. This CDR3 comprises 12 residues. The CDR3 DNA is TGCAGCGTTGTCCCAGGACCGGAGACCCAGTACTTC. It encodes CSVVPGPETQYF.

This clonotype was seen more than once but under ten times. The V and J genes are TRBV18 and TRBJ2-4; TRBD1 might be the D (5 bases). Trimming shortened V by 6 bases and J by 6 bases, and 15 bases separated the two germline ends. Germline V CDR1 and CDR2: KGHSH, LQKENI. CDR3 length: 14 amino acids. This CDR3 reads CASSPVQGINIQYF. CDR3 bases: TGTGCCAGCTCCCCGGTCCAGGGCATAAACATTCAGTACTTC.

This chain links TRBV6-6 with TRBJ1-5; possibly TRBD1 for D (5 bases). This CDR3 region has 16 residues. V was clipped by 6 bases and J by 4 bases, with 19 bases between them. Germline loops: CDR1 MNHNY, CDR2 SVGAGI (reference sequence). The CDR3 loop is CASSLDSAGRNQPQHF. The CDR3 nucleotides are TGTGCCAGCAGCTTAGACAGTGCAGGACGAAATCAGCCCCAGCATTTT.

This clonotype was observed a handful of times. The V and J genes are TRBV13 and TRBJ1-1; D gene ambiguous. Germline CDR1 PRHDT, CDR2 FYEKMQ (reference sequence). With 6 bases removed from V and 1 base from J, the gap between germline ends came to 6 bases. The CDR3 runs to 12 residues. The CDR3 spells CASRVTNTEAFF. As DNA, the CDR3 is TGTGCCAGCAGGGTAACGAACACTGAAGCTTTCTTT.

A few counts support this clonotype. CDR3 coding DNA: TGTGCCAGCAGCTTCGCCGTCGGGGAGCTGTTTTTT. Amino acid sequence: CASSFAVGELFF. This chain links TRBV5-6 with TRBJ2-2; unclear D gene. The CDR3 contains 12 residues. The ends were cut back, 2 bases at V and 7 bases at J, with 6 bases in the middle. From germline, CDR1 is SGHDT and CDR2 YYEEEE. The full variable domain, rest sourced from reference TRBV5-6 and TRBJ2-2, is DAGVTQSPTHLIKTRGQQVTLRCSPKSGHDTVSWYQQALGQGPQFIFQYYEEEERQRGNFPDRFSGHQFPNYSSELNVNALLLGDSALYLCASSFAVGELFFGEGSRLTVL.

This chain links TRBV12-3 or TRBV12-4 with TRBJ1-5; TRBD1 matches at 7 bases. CDR3 size: 15 residues. Trimming took 3 bases from V and 6 from J; bases not matched to a gene: 8. The DNA for the CDR3 is TGTGCCAGCAGTTTTAGGCCAGGGGGAGGTCAGCCCCAGCATTTT. Amino acids: CASSFRPGGGQPQHF.

This clonotype was counted at least ten times. This chain uses TRBV6-5 with TRBJ2-1; perhaps TRBD2 as D (6 bases). CDR3 size: 16 residues. Germline V gives CDR1 MNHEY, CDR2 SVGAGI. V dropped 0 bases and J dropped 0 bases, with 9 bases sitting between them. The CDR3 reads CASSYSGGISYNEQFF. As DNA, the CDR3 is TGTGCCAGCAGTTACTCTGGCGGGATCTCCTACAATGAGCAGTTCTTC.

The chain is built from TRBV4-1 and TRBJ2-6, with 9 positions matching TRBD1. The ends lost 1 base at V and 4 bases at J; junction bases unmatched: 8. CDR3 size: 18 residues. Germline lookup yields CDR1 MGHRA and CDR2 YSYEKL. The CDR3 bases are TGCGCCAGCAGCCAAGCCGGGGACAGGGTGACGGGGGCCAACGTCCTGACTTTC. Protein product: CASSQAGDRVTGANVLTF.

This clonotype was seen many times. The V call is TRBV7-2, the J call TRBJ2-3; 7 nucleotides align to TRBD2. Trimming cost V 1 base and J 1 base; bases outside gene matches: 5. The CDR3 has 16 amino acids. Germline V gene data show CDR1 as SGHTA and CDR2 as FQGNSA. CDR3 sequence reads: CASSLVGGMGTDTQYF. The CDR3 coding sequence is TGTGCCAGCAGCTTAGTGGGAGGGATGGGCACAGATACGCAGTATTTT.

This clonotype was detected a few times. The chain links TRBV6-6 to TRBJ2-1, with 8 bases matching TRBD1. V gave up 4 bases and J gave up 7 bases; unmatched junction bases: 6. Germline loops: CDR1 MNHNY, CDR2 SVGAGI (reference sequence). CDR3 size: 14 residues. Here the CDR3 reads CASSSEWTGNEQFF. In DNA, the CDR3 is TGTGCCAGCAGTTCGGAATGGACAGGGAATGAGCAGTTCTTC.

This clonotype has a count of ten or more. The gene calls are TRBV20-1 and TRBJ2-5, with a possible D match to TRBD2 (5 bases). Germline V CDR1 and CDR2: DFQATT, SNEGSKA (reference sequence). CDR3 length: 14 residues. V gave up 3 bases and J gave up 4 bases, with 15 bases separating them. Here the CDR3 DNA reads TGCAGTGCTAGTGGGCGGGTGCCCCGAGAGACCCAGTACTTC. Translated, it gives CSASGRVPRETQYF.

The chain recombines TRBV12-3 or TRBV12-4 with TRBJ1-2; the match to TRBD1 covers 9 bases. There are 14 residues in the CDR3. J was trimmed by 4 bases and V by 4 bases; bases with no gene match: 4. The CDR3 DNA reads TGTGCCAGCAGTTCCGGGACAGGGTCCTATGGCTACACCTTC. It translates to CASSSGTGSYGYTF.

The rearrangement joins TRBV28 to TRBJ2-3; a weak D match, TRBD2 (6 bases). The V end lost 3 bases, the J end lost 5 bases, and 15 bases lay between the germline ends. This CDR3 is built from 15 residues. CDR1 and CDR2 (germline): MDHEN, SYDVKM. The CDR3 DNA reads TGTGCCAGCAGTTTCGCGGGGTTTAACGAAGATACGCAGTATTTT. Its protein is CASSFAGFNEDTQYF.

This clonotype has a handful of counts. The chain has TRBV2 and TRBJ1-5, with 7 bases fitting TRBD1. Per germline, CDR1 SNHLY and CDR2 FYNNEI. The V gene end was trimmed by 5 bases and the J gene end by 3 bases; junction bases not matched to a gene: 4. This CDR3 region has 14 residues. The CDR3 DNA follows: TGTGCCAGCAGTACAGGGGACTTCAATCAGCCCCAGCATTTT. Its translation: CASSTGDFNQPQHF.

The chain couples TRBV30 to TRBJ2-7; 8 nucleotides line up with TRBD1. This CDR3 has 11 residues. Germline values: CDR1 GTSNPN, CDR2 SVGIG (reference sequence). J was trimmed by 5 bases and V by 4 bases; bases with no gene match: 1. CDR3 protein: CAWMDRDEQYF. CDR3 sequence (DNA): TGTGCCTGGATGGACAGGGACGAGCAGTACTTC.

Comments on this clonotype: Germline and junction disagree at one end, which may indicate a read error. The CDR3 spells CVSSPKSPDTQYF. The CDR3, as DNA: TGTGTCAGCTCACCTAAGTCCCCAGATACGCAGTATTTT. V usage is TRBV18 and J usage is TRBJ2-3, with D unresolved. The CDR3 loop spans 13 amino acids. CDR1 is KGHSH and CDR2 is LQKENI in the germline V gene.

This clonotype was seen at least ten times. This CDR3 is CASSPLSGENTGELFF. The CDR3 region has the DNA TGTGCCAGCAGCCCACTAAGCGGGGAGAACACCGGGGAGCTGTTTTTT. The chain uses TRBV11-2 and TRBJ2-2; TRBD2 matches at 7 bases. Trimming took 5 bases from V and 1 from J; bases not matched to a gene: 7. CDR1 is SGHAT and CDR2 is FQNNGV in the germline V gene. The CDR3 has 16 amino acids.

This chain links TRBV5-4 with TRBJ2-2; 9 nucleotides match TRBD1. CDR1 SGHNT and CDR2 YYREEE come from the germline V gene (reference sequence). After removal of 4 bases from V and 4 bases from J, the junction contained 8 bases not matched to a gene. The CDR3 has 16 amino acids. This CDR3 reads CASSAGTGSSTGELFF. DNA of the CDR3: TGTGCCAGCAGCGCCGGGACAGGGTCCAGCACCGGGGAGCTGTTTTTT.

This clonotype was recorded many times. V usage is TRBV3-1 and J usage is TRBJ2-1; 7 nucleotides match TRBD2. V was pared by 4 bases and J by 6 bases, with 9 bases of the junction left unmatched. Per germline, CDR1 LGHDT and CDR2 YNNKEL (reference sequence). The CDR3 is 15 residues long. The CDR3, as DNA: TGTGCCAGCAGCCTGGGGGGGAGGGCCATCAATGAGCAGTTCTTC. It specifies CASSLGGRAINEQFF.

This clonotype was found a few times. The V gene is TRBV6-2 or TRBV6-3, the J gene TRBJ2-1; TRBD2 matches at 8 bases. CDR1 is MNHEY, CDR2 SVGEGT, per germline. V shed 6 bases, J shed 2 bases, and the junction held 9 bases outside the gene matches. This CDR3 is built from 16 residues. The CDR3 sequence is CASRVTIAGPYNEQFF. DNA of the CDR3: TGTGCCAGCAGGGTGACTATAGCGGGACCCTACAATGAGCAGTTCTTC.